Listed here is a single T cell receptor beta chain. Its antigen is unidentified. The entry originates in a study of T cells in localized non-small cell lung cancer. Study results and caveats: Without multi-region sequencing, intratumor heterogeneity could not be excluded. Longer overall survival was seen with higher T cell density measured in blood. Maximal T cell clonality occurred in uninvolved adjacent lung, with tumor ranking below it. In adjacent lung appeared a median 57 of the top 100 tumor clones.

TCRdb keeps only in-frame clones here, not all; method: immunoSEQ multiplex PCR. The table has approximately 43,000 clones, more than 85% seen once; the top ten hold roughly 6.9%. V lost 0 bases to trimming and J lost 4 bases; unmatched junction nucleotides: 15. CDR3 length equals 20 residues. In germline, CDR1 is SGHDN, CDR2 FVKESK. The source was peripheral blood, collected before any cancer treatment. The gene calls are TRBV14 and TRBJ2-5; 12 nucleotides agree with TRBD2. The clonotype comes from a woman aged 18 to 50 with stage III lung adenocarcinoma. CDR3 sequence reads: CASSQEEMGTSGGPGETQYF. The CDR3 DNA is TGTGCCAGCAGCCAAGAGGAGATGGGTACTAGCGGGGGGCCGGGAGAGACCCAGTACTTC.